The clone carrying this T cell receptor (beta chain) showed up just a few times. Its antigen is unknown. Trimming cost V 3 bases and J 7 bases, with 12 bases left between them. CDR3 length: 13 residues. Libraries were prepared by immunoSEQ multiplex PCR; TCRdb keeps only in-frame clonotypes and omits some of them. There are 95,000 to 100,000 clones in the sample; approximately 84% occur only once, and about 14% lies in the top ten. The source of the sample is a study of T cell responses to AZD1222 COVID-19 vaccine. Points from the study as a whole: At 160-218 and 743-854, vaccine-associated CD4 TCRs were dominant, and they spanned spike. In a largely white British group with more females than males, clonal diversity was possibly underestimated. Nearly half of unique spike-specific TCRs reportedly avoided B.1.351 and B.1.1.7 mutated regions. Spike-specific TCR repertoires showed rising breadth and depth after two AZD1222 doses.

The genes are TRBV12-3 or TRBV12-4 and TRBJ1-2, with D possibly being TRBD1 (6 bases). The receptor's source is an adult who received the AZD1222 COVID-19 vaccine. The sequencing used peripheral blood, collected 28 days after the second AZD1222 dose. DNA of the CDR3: TGTGCCAGCAGTTTGAAGGGGGGAGTTGGCTACACCTTC. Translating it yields CASSLKGGVGYTF.